This TCR beta chain was sequenced during a study of T cell repertoires in cytomegalovirus infection (dated by TCRdb to between 2018 and 2021). For the study in its entirety: The HLA type of each donor mattered for the analysis, because public TCR beta signatures pointed to carriage of CMV infection along with the matching HLA type.

This clonotype has at least ten counts. What antigen it recognizes has not been identified. A junction boundary mismatches the germline segment, possibly from a read error. Sequenced using an Illumina HiSeq 1500. The public reads were reprocessed in TCRdb via fastp at Q25 and MiXCR, keeping in-frame beta chains. Every distinct CDR3 protein forms one entry, paired with its most common genes and DNA. This sample gives around 260,000 distinct CDR3 sequences in total; roughly 9% of them show up just once. Roughly 15% of the sample is taken by the ten largest. The CDR3 measures 15 amino acids from cysteine to phenylalanine. Only the CDR3 part of the read is kept: 45 bases, read in frame from the first base. The CDR1 and CDR2 encoded by the germline V gene (reference sequence) are LNHDA and SQIVND. The study at large found these results: The ex vivo response was dominated by HLA-C-restricted CMV-specific TCR beta clonotypes, which also provided the single most frequent clonotype in two of eight donors. Cumulative frequency of public TCR beta family members discriminated carriers of CMV infection plus the relevant HLA type in this cohort and an independent approximately 340-donor cohort.

Sequenced sample: PBMCs. Recombination joined TRBV19 with TRBJ1-4, with the D segment identity uncertain. This TCR was sampled from a human donor in good health (CMV status not recorded). Some clones in this sample may be carry-over from other donors' samples. The nucleotide sequence reads as follows: TGTGCCAGTAGTATTAGGCCGGCAAGTAATGAAAAGCTGTTTTTT. It specifies CASSIRPASNEKLFF.